One sample yielded the 5 T cell receptor beta chains listed below, sequenced in a study of radiation and T cells in renal cell carcinoma. TCRdb keeps only in-frame clones here, not all; method: immunoSEQ multiplex PCR. The sample includes some 97,000 clones, roughly 82% of them seen just once. The sample's time point: blood 4 weeks post-SBRT, at nephrectomy. The treatment here: 15 Gy SBRT to primary tumor, nephrectomy 4 weeks later. Sequencing used blood, obtained from a patient whose treatment included radiotherapy and nephrectomy. Receptor source: a man aged 55 to 70 with renal cell carcinoma.

The CDR3 nucleotides read TGTGCCAGTAGTAAGGGACCTAATGAAAAACTGTTTTTT. It translates to CASSKGPNEKLFF. The chain recombines TRBV19 with TRBJ1-4, with D perhaps TRBD1 (5 bases). The ends were cut back, 4 bases at V and 3 bases at J, with 6 bases in the middle. CDR1 and CDR2 (germline): LNHDA, SQIVND (reference sequence). The CDR3 contains 13 residues.

CDR3 nucleotides: TGTGCCAGCAGTGTGGTCCCAGCAACTAATGAAAAACTGTTTTTT. Translated, it gives CASSVVPATNEKLFF. This chain links TRBV6-1 with TRBJ1-4; D gene unclear. Germline CDR1 and CDR2: MNHNS and SASEGT. The CDR3 is 15 amino acids. With 4 bases removed from V and 0 bases from J, the gap between germline ends came to 9 bases.

The chain links TRBV7-7 to TRBJ2-2; tentative D call: TRBD2 (6 bases). The CDR3 has 14 residues. Germline V CDR1 and CDR2: SSHAT, FNYEAQ (reference sequence). Trimming shortened V by 7 bases and J by 8 bases, and 17 bases separated the two germline ends. CDR3 region: CASTFGSGGGELFF. Written as DNA, the CDR3 is TGTGCCAGCACCTTTGGCAGCGGAGGGGGGGAGCTGTTTTTT. The variable domain in full, completed from reference TRBV7-7 and TRBJ2-2, reads GAGVSQSPRYKVTKRGQDVTLRCDPISSHATLYWYQQALGQGPEFLTYFNYEAQPDKSGLPSDRFSAERPEGSISTLTIQRTEQRDSAMYRCASTFGSGGGELFFGEGSRLTVL.

The rearrangement joins TRBV7-8 to TRBJ2-3; D is ambiguous. Germline V lookup: CDR1 SGHVS, CDR2 FQNEAQ. This CDR3 comprises 15 residues. Trimming pared 2 bases from V and 0 bases from J, leaving 9 bases between. CDR3 in amino acids: CASSLSQFSTDTQYF. CDR3 coding DNA: TGTGCCAGCAGCTTAAGTCAGTTTAGCACAGATACGCAGTATTTT. The entire variable domain, with the rest obtained from reference TRBV7-8 and TRBJ2-3, is as follows: GAGVSQSPRYKVAKRGQDVALRCDPISGHVSLFWYQQALGQGPEFLTYFQNEAQLDKSGLPSDRFFAERPEGSVSTLKIQRTQQEDSAVYLCASSLSQFSTDTQYFGPGTRLTVL.

This chain joins TRBV7-9 and TRBJ2-3; D unclear. The V gene lost 3 bases and the J gene lost 2 bases, with 12 bases spanning the gap. Germline lookup yields CDR1 SEHNR and CDR2 FQNEAQ (reference sequence). The CDR3 totals 15 residues. CDR3 sequence (DNA): TGTGCCAGCAGCTTGGGTGGGCTTTCCACAGATACGCAGTATTTT. Its protein is CASSLGGLSTDTQYF.